The clone carrying this T cell receptor beta chain was detected only a few times. Antigen specificity is unknown. The data belong to a study of cytomegalovirus exposure and HLA in healthy donors. Both 60 Vbeta primers and 13 Jbeta primers went into the PCR. TCRdb keeps only in-frame clones here, not all; method: immunoSEQ multiplex PCR. Counted here are 95,000 to 150,000 clones, 63% occurring once; the ten biggest clones make up 8% to 10%. V was clipped by 5 bases and J by 8 bases; unmatched bases: 11. CDR3 length equals 15 residues. Germline values: CDR1 ENHRY, CDR2 SYGVKD. Study-wide results and limits: Most TCR sequences were seen very rarely across donors, but some public TCRs occurred in many. With high specificity and sensitivity, the classifier reportedly diagnosed cytomegalovirus status. The analysis excluded some indistinguishable V segments, including TRBV6-2 and TRBV6-3.

Sequencing was done on a sample of PBMCs. V and J are TRBV10-3 and TRBJ1-4; 7 bases line up with TRBD1. The sequence was obtained from a man aged 40-49 years in good health and CMV-seropositive. CDR3 loop: CAISQQGPQGEKLFF. DNA of the CDR3: TGTGCCATCAGTCAACAGGGGCCACAGGGGGAAAAACTGTTTTTT.